This is a list of T cell receptor beta chains from one sample in a study of CD4 and CD8 cells across lung adenocarcinoma regions. TCRdb re-derived calls from the PCR reads in MiXCR, one entry per CDR3 protein. Here the sample spans 20,000 to 25,000 distinct CDR3 sequences, approximately 49% being singletons. The sequencing input was CD8+ T cells from the center of a lung tumor. The receptors here all came from a female donor with lung adenocarcinoma. The CD4 and CD8 labels of this study may be unreliable. The CDR3 runs from the conserved cysteine through the conserved F or W. The D gene is left open where the match is weak. Size values are once, few and many counts, or a class for expanded clones, and some rows have none.

d_gene	j_gene	v_gene	abundance	CDR3aa	CDR3nt
.	TRBJ1-5	TRBV10-1	.	CASRWPGDQPLHF	TGCGCCAGCAGATGGCCAGGTGACCAGCCCCTGCACTTT
.	TRBJ2-1	TRBV6-4	.	CASSDGPLNEQFF	TGTGCCAGCAGTGATGGGCCTCTAAATGAGCAGTTCTTC
.	TRBJ1-3	TRBV5-1	.	CASNPGGNGNTIYF	TGCGCCAGCAATCCGGGAGGAAATGGAAACACCATATATTTT
.	TRBJ2-3	TRBV6-1	.	CARRGGGRAQETQYF	TGTGCCAGGAGGGGCGGTGGCCGTGCCCAAGAGACCCAGTACTTT
.	TRBJ2-5	TRBV6-5	.	CASSYSGAQETQYF	TGTGCCAGCAGTTACTCGGGGGCCCAAGAGACCCAGTACTTC
.	TRBJ2-2	TRBV6-1	.	CARSGQAGSTGALFF	TGTGCCAGGAGCGGACAGGCGGGGAGCACAGGGGCGCTGTTTTTT
TRBD2	TRBJ2-4	TRBV6-1	once	CASSEGGLAGGPKNIQYF	TGTGCCAGCAGTGAAGGGGGACTAGCGGGGGGGCCAAAAAACATTCAGTACTTC
.	TRBJ2-5	TRBV10-3	once	CAAHGGRDRKTQYF	TGTGCGGCGCACGGGGGCCGAGACCGAAAGACCCAGTACTTC
.	TRBJ2-1	TRBV27	.	CASSLTRQGREQFF	TGTGCCAGCAGTTTAACGCGGCAGGGCAGGGAGCAGTTCTTC
.	TRBJ2-1	TRBV10-1	medium-sized	CASSEEEASYNEQFF	TGCGCCAGCAGTGAGGAGGAAGCATCCTACAATGAGCAGTTCTTC
.	TRBJ2-5	TRBV7-6	few	CASSFGRQETQYF	TGTGCCAGCAGCTTCGGCAGACAAGAGACCCAGTACTTC
.	TRBJ1-2	TRBV6-5	few	CASSYSNRGVGGYTF	TGTGCCAGCAGTTACTCGAATAGAGGTGTTGGCGGCTACACCTTC
TRBD2	TRBJ2-3	TRBV27	.	CACGGGGDRGAETQYF	TGTGCCTGCGGGGGGGGCGGGGACCGGGGGGCAGAGACGCAGTATTTC
.	TRBJ2-4	TRBV6-1	.	CASGGHGGRDQNIQYF	TGTGCCAGCGGGGGCCACGGGGGCCGTGACCAAAACATTCAGTACTTC
.	TRBJ2-6	TRBV6-1	.	CASTTIQGDSGANVLTF	TGTGCCAGCACTACCATACAGGGAGACTCTGGGGCCAACGTCCTGACTTTC
.	TRBJ2-3	TRBV6-1	.	CASRGPSADTQYF	TGTGCCAGCAGAGGCCCCTCTGCAGATACGCAGTATTTT
.	TRBJ2-1	TRBV11-2	.	CASSLDRQGNEQFF	TGTGCCAGCAGCTTAGATCGGCAGGGCAATGAGCAGTTCTTC
.	TRBJ2-3	TRBV27	.	CAGGFGGRQPETQYF	TGTGCCGGGGGTTTTGGGGGCAGACAACCAGAGACGCAGTATTTC
.	TRBJ2-5	TRBV6-1	once	CASREAPPGCETQYF	TGTGCCAGCAGGGAAGCACCCCCGGGCTGCGAGACGCAGTACTTC
.	TRBJ2-1	TRBV11-2	medium-sized	CASSLAAMYNEQFF	TGTGCCAGCAGCTTAGCAGCGATGTACAATGAGCAGTTCTTC
TRBD2	TRBJ2-7	TRBV6-5	.	CASSYLAGDYEQYF	TGTGCCAGCAGTTATCTAGCGGGAGACTACGAGCAGTACTTC
.	TRBJ2-3	TRBV30	.	CAWRGGGGQYF	TGTGCCTGGAGGGGGGGAGGAGGGCAGTATTTT
.	TRBJ1-6	TRBV11-2	once	CASSSQGHFGPLHF	TGTGCCAGCAGCTCACAGGGACATTTTGGACCCCTCCACTTT
TRBD2	TRBJ2-7	TRBV9	few	CASSTAVAGGHEQYF	TGTGCCAGCAGCACCGCGGTAGCGGGAGGTCACGAGCAGTACTTC
TRBD2	TRBJ2-5	TRBV10-1	few	CASSHYTSGGRNRYF	TGCGCCAGCAGCCATTACACTAGCGGAGGTCGGAACAGGTACTTC
.	TRBJ2-3	TRBV6-1	.	CARGLGVKNTQYF	TGTGCCAGGGGGCTGGGAGTCAAAAACACGCAGTATTTT
TRBD1	TRBJ2-1	TRBV9	.	CASSVEGQFQFF	TGTGCCAGCAGCGTAGAGGGACAGTTCCAGTTCTTC
TRBD1	TRBJ2-1	TRBV11-3	.	CASSLDGTGARNEQFF	TGTGCCAGCAGCTTAGACGGGACAGGGGCTCGGAATGAGCAGTTCTTC
.	TRBJ2-3	TRBV5-1	many	CASSLEHSTDTQYF	TGCGCCAGCAGCTTGGAACACAGCACAGATACGCAGTATTTT
.	TRBJ2-1	TRBV12-3/TRBV12-4	few	CASNRISYNEQFF	TGTGCCAGCAATCGGATATCCTACAATGAGCAGTTCTTC
.	TRBJ2-5	TRBV10-1	.	CAGRERRDTETQYF	TGCGCGGGCCGAGAGCGCCGAGACACAGAGACGCAGTACTTC
TRBD2	TRBJ2-1	TRBV6-1	few	CASRGGAGANSYNEQFF	TGTGCCAGCAGGGGTGGAGCGGGGGCCAACTCCTACAATGAGCAGTTCTTC
.	TRBJ2-1	TRBV27	many	CASSLALLGGNEQFF	TGTGCCAGCAGTTTGGCCTTACTAGGCGGGAATGAGCAGTTCTTC
.	TRBJ2-3	TRBV7-9	.	CPSSGTGPWAKNTQYF	TGTCCCAGCAGCGGCACGGGGCCGTGGGCCAAAAACACGCAGTACTTT
TRBD2	TRBJ2-1	TRBV10-2	many	CASRRGGSGFYNEQFF	TGCGCCAGCAGGCGGGGCGGGAGTGGTTTCTACAATGAGCAGTTCTTC
TRBD2	TRBJ2-3	TRBV6-1	.	CARGEGPKDTQYF	TGTGCCAGGGGGGAGGGACCCAAAGACACGCAGTATTTC
.	TRBJ2-3	TRBV6-1	once	CASPRDPELAAFTGTQYF	TGTGCCAGCCCCAGGGACCCGGAACTAGCTGCATTCACCGGGACGCAGTATTTT
.	TRBJ2-7	TRBV7-2	few	CASRPGGPYNEQYF	TGTGCCAGCCGCCCTGGGGGGCCGTACAATGAGCAGTACTTC
TRBD1	TRBJ2-7	TRBV4-1	many	CASSFDWTGGTYEQYF	TGCGCCAGCAGCTTTGACTGGACAGGGGGTACCTACGAGCAGTACTTC
.	TRBJ2-3	TRBV7-9	.	CASSGTGTGTKDTQYF	TGTGCCAGCAGCGGCACCGGGACTGGGACCAAAGATACGCAGTACTTT
.	TRBJ2-2	TRBV6-1	.	CASSEAQDNTGELFF	TGTGCCAGCAGTGAAGCCCAAGACAACACCGGGGAGCTGTTTTTT
TRBD2	TRBJ2-1	TRBV5-3	many	CARSRGLSAGGQHNEQFF	TGTGCCAGAAGCCGGGGCCTTTCAGCGGGAGGCCAACACAATGAGCAGTTCTTC
.	TRBJ2-1	TRBV11-1	.	CASTERPSVSYNEQFF	TGTGCCAGCACCGAGAGGCCTAGCGTATCCTACAATGAGCAGTTCTTC
.	TRBJ2-7	TRBV7-2	.	CASSLEGSEQYF	TGTGCCAGCAGCTTAGAAGGAAGCGAGCAGTACTTC
.	TRBJ1-2	TRBV12-3/TRBV12-4	many	CASSLGDHYGYTF	TGTGCCAGCAGTTTGGGGGACCACTATGGCTACACCTTC
TRBD1	TRBJ2-5	TRBV6-1	.	CASSPGTGAKETQYF	TGTGCCAGCAGTCCCGGGACAGGGGCGAAAGAGACCCAGTACTTC
.	TRBJ1-4	TRBV27	.	CASSLSGFGEKLFF	TGTGCCAGCAGTTTATCAGGTTTTGGAGAAAAACTGTTTTTT